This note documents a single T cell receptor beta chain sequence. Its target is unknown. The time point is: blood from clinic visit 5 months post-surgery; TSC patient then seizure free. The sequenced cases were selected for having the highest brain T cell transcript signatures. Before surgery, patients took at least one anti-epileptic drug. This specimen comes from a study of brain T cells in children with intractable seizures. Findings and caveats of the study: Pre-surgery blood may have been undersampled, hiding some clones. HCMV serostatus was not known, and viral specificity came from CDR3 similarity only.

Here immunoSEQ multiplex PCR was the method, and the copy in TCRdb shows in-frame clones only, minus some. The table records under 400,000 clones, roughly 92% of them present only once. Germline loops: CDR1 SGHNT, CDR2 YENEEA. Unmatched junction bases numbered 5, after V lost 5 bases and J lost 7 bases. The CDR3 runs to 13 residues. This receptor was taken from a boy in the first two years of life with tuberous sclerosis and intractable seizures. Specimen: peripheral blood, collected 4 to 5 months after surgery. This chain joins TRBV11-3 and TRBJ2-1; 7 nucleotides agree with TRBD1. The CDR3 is CASSPPTGNEQFF. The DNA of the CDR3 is TGTGCCAGCAGCCCGCCGACAGGGAATGAGCAGTTCTTC.